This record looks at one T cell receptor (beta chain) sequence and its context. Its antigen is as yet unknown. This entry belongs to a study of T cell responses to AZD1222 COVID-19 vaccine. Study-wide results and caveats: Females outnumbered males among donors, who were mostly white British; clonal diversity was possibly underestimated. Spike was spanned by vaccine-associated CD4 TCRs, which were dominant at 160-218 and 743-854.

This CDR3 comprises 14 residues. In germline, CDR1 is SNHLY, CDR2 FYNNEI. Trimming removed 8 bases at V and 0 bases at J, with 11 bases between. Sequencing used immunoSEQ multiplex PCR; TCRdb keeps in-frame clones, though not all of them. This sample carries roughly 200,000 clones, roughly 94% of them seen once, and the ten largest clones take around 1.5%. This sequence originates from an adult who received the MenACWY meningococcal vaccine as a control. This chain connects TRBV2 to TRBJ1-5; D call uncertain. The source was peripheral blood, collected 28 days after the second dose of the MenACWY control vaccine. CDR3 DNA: TGTGCCAGCTGCCCGGACTATAGCAATCAGCCCCAGCATTTT. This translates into CASCPDYSNQPQHF.